This T cell receptor (beta chain) was recorded in a study of T cells in Graves' hyperthyroidism and ophthalmopathy. Graves' hyperthyroidism qualified as stable when ophthalmopathy did not progress within 18 months. The CDR3 loop spans 14 amino acids. V lost 3 bases, J lost 5 bases, and 11 bases lay in between. General study results and limits: Blood also showed most of the thyroid clonotypes that were expanded above 0.001.

RNA transcripts yielded amplified TCR beta CDR3 regions. First-round RT-PCR of the TCR CDR3 relied on the HTBI primer set. TCRdb ran MiXCR on the multiplex PCR reads and lists one entry per CDR3 protein. The data contain about 590,000 distinct CDR3 sequences, 15% to 19% of them seen just once; the ten biggest clones take up approximately 7%. This clonotype was found many times. Antigen unknown. The rearrangement joins TRBV12-3 or TRBV12-4 to TRBJ2-1, with a possible D match to TRBD2 (6 bases). This TCR derives from a young woman with Graves' hyperthyroidism. Sample: blood. CDR3 DNA: TGTGCCAGCAGTTTCCCGCGGGGCAACAATGAGCAGTTCTTC. Amino acids: CASSFPRGNNEQFF.